A selection of T cell receptor beta chains follows, all from one sample in a study of Graves' ophthalmopathy and Graves' hyperthyroidism. TCRdb reanalysed the multiplex PCR reads using MiXCR and keeps one entry per CDR3 protein. The sample includes hundreds of thousands of distinct CDR3 sequences, 20% to 25% of them seen just once. Sample: peripheral blood. The receptors come from a woman between 18 and 30 years old with stable Graves' hyperthyroidism. Some clones in this sample may be carry-over from other donors' samples. CDR3s include the opening cysteine and the closing phenylalanine or tryptophan. Each record gives: D gene, V gene, clone size, J gene, CDR3 DNA, CDR3 protein. D genes are given only for firm matches. Clone size is not always given. Where it is, it says once, few, many or a class for expanded clones.

>.|TRBV6-1|many|TRBJ1-2
TGTGCCAGCAGTGAACGGGGGACAACCTATGGCTACACCTTC
CASSERGTTYGYTF
>.|TRBV6-1|many|TRBJ1-3
TGTGCCAGCAGGATATACAGTGAAGCTGGAAACACCATATATTTT
CASRIYSEAGNTIYF
>.|TRBV5-1|.|TRBJ1-2
TGCGCCAGCAGCTTGCCGGGGAGTCGATTCGGCTACACCTTC
CASSLPGSRFGYTF
>.|TRBV12-3/TRBV12-4|few|TRBJ2-5
TGTGCCAGCATCGGGGACACAGAGACCCAGTACTTC
CASIGDTETQYF
>TRBD1|TRBV18|many|TRBJ1-1
TGTGCCAGCTCACCGAGACAGGGTACGAACACTGAAGCTTTCTTT
CASSPRQGTNTEAFF
>TRBD1|TRBV28|many|TRBJ1-6
TGTGCCAGCAGGGGGGACAGCCTTAATTCACCCCTCCACTTT
CASRGDSLNSPLHF
>.|TRBV7-2|.|TRBJ2-5
TGTGCCAGCAGCTTAGGACAGGCCCAAGAGACCCAGTACTTC
CASSLGQAQETQYF
>.|TRBV12-3/TRBV12-4|many|TRBJ2-2
TGTGCCAGCAGCCTCTCCGGGACCCCCGGGGAGCTGTTTTTT
CASSLSGTPGELFF
>.|TRBV4-3|.|TRBJ1-5
TGCGCCAGCAGCCAAGATCATCAGGGCAGCAATCAGCCCCAGCATTTT
CASSQDHQGSNQPQHF
>.|TRBV11-2|many|TRBJ2-7
TGTGCCAGCAGCCCCCTGGGACGGATTCCTTCCTACGAGCAGTACTTC
CASSPLGRIPSYEQYF
>.|TRBV6-1|.|TRBJ1-2
TGTGCCAGCAGTGAAGCTCTGACAGACTATGGCTACACCTTC
CASSEALTDYGYTF
>.|TRBV6-1|many|TRBJ1-1
TGTGCCAGCATGGTTCGACAGAGCCCCAGGGCTTTCTTT
CASMVRQSPRAFF
>.|TRBV6-6|many|TRBJ2-6
TGTGCCAGCAGCCCCCAGGACACCATCTCTGGGGCCAACGTCCTGACTTTC
CASSPQDTISGANVLTF
>TRBD2|TRBV7-8|many|TRBJ2-7
TGTGCCAGCAGCTTGGGTCTAGCGGGAGGGCCGACCTACGAGCAGTACTTC
CASSLGLAGGPTYEQYF
>TRBD1|TRBV18|many|TRBJ2-5
TGTGCCAGCTCACCACCGGGACAGGGGGTGACCCAGTACTTC
CASSPPGQGVTQYF
>.|TRBV7-2|many|TRBJ1-1
TGTGCCAGCAGCTTAGCCGGGTATGATGAAGCTTTCTTT
CASSLAGYDEAFF
>.|TRBV12-3/TRBV12-4|few|TRBJ2-5
TGTGCCAGCAGTTTAGCGATTGAGACCCAGTACTTC
CASSLAIETQYF
>.|TRBV12-3/TRBV12-4|many|TRBJ1-3
TGTGCCAGCAGGACAGACGGTAGCTCTGGAAACACCATATATTTT
CASRTDGSSGNTIYF
>.|TRBV4-3|.|TRBJ1-2
TGCGCCAGCAGCCAAGATCTTGACGGTAATCGGTATGGCTACACCTTC
CASSQDLDGNRYGYTF
>TRBD1|TRBV19|many|TRBJ1-1
TGTGCCAGTAGTGGTCAGGGGGGCAACACTGAAGCTTTCTTT
CASSGQGGNTEAFF
>TRBD1|TRBV7-3|few|TRBJ2-5
TGTGCCAGCAGCTTAAGTGGGACAGCTCAAGAGACCCAGTACTTC
CASSLSGTAQETQYF
>.|TRBV7-8|.|TRBJ2-4
TGTGCCAGCAGCTTATCCGTAGGGGCCAAAAACATTCAGTACTTC
CASSLSVGAKNIQYF
>TRBD1|TRBV27|many|TRBJ2-4
TGTGCCGGCGGTAGGGGGCACATTCAGTACTTC
CAGGRGHIQYF
>.|TRBV3-1|.|TRBJ1-2
TGTGCCAGCAGCCAAGATCCTTTCGACTGGACGGGGACTAACTATGGCTACACCTTC
CASSQDPFDWTGTNYGYTF
>TRBD2|TRBV29-1|many|TRBJ2-7
TGCAGCGTTGTGGACGGGGGAGGGCGGTACGAGCAGTACTTC
CSVVDGGGRYEQYF
>.|TRBV24-1|many|TRBJ2-7
TGTGCCACCAGTGACCTGACTATCGCGGACCTTTACGAGCAGTACTTC
CATSDLTIADLYEQYF
>.|TRBV3-1|.|TRBJ2-6
TGTGCCAGCAGCCAGATATCAGGGGCCCACTCTGGGGCCAACGTCCTGACTTTC
CASSQISGAHSGANVLTF
>.|TRBV7-8|many|TRBJ1-1
TGTGCCAGCAGCTTTTCACAGGTCCCGAACACTGAAGCTTTCTTT
CASSFSQVPNTEAFF
>.|TRBV12-3/TRBV12-4|.|TRBJ2-7
TGTGCCAGCAGTTTACCCACCCCCTACGAGCAGTACTTC
CASSLPTPYEQYF
>.|TRBV5-4|.|TRBJ2-7
TGTGCCAGCAGCATACAGGGTATTTCCTACGAGCAGTACTTC
CASSIQGISYEQYF
>.|TRBV3-1|few|TRBJ1-1
TGTGCCAGCAGCCAAGATGGGCAGGGGATCACTGAAGCTTTCTTT
CASSQDGQGITEAFF
>TRBD1|TRBV7-2|once|TRBJ2-2
TGTGCCAGCAGCTTAGCCCCGGGACAGGGATTCGGGGAGCTGTTTTTT
CASSLAPGQGFGELFF
>.|TRBV14|many|TRBJ2-5
TGTGCCAGCAGCCGAACCTGGGGTGGCGGTGGAGAGACCCAGTACTTC
CASSRTWGGGGETQYF
>.|TRBV7-2|many|TRBJ1-3
TGTGCCAGCAGCTCCACCACTGGAAACACCATATATTTT
CASSSTTGNTIYF
>.|TRBV7-3|few|TRBJ2-6
TGTGCCAGCAGCTTACTAGGTGGAGGATCCTCTGGGGCCAACGTCCTGACTTTC
CASSLLGGGSSGANVLTF
>TRBD2|TRBV12-3/TRBV12-4|.|TRBJ2-5
TGTGCCAGCAGTTTATTGTGGACTAGCGGGGGCAAAGAGACCCAGTACTTC
CASSLLWTSGGKETQYF
>TRBD1|TRBV11-1|.|TRBJ1-1
TGTGCCAGCAGCCCCCGGGACAGGGACATGAACACTGAAGCTTTCTTT
CASSPRDRDMNTEAFF
>.|TRBV13|many|TRBJ1-1
TGTGCCAGCAGCTTAGAGCGGGGAGGAGCTTTCTTT
CASSLERGGAFF
>.|TRBV2|many|TRBJ2-5
TGTGCCAGCACTCGGGTGTGGAACAGGGCTACCCAAGAGACCCAGTACTTC
CASTRVWNRATQETQYF
>TRBD1|TRBV19|.|TRBJ1-5
TGTGCCAGTACCGTACTCCGGGACAGGGGGCGCGGACAGCCCCAGCATTTT
CASTVLRDRGRGQPQHF
>.|TRBV6-1|many|TRBJ1-1
TGTGCCAGCAGTGGTAGTGGCATGGCGGACACTGAAGCTTTCTTT
CASSGSGMADTEAFF
>.|TRBV15|.|TRBJ1-5
TGTGCCACCAGCAGCCAAGACAGGTTAGAGGGATTTAGCAATCAGCCCCAGCATTTT
CATSSQDRLEGFSNQPQHF
>.|TRBV20-1|.|TRBJ1-2
TGCAGTGCTAGTCTCTGGGACGGCTATGGCTACACCTTC
CSASLWDGYGYTF